This TCR beta chain was sequenced for a study of blood T cell repertoires in COVID-19. Study at large: Samples of COVID-19 (acute and convalescent) were obtained from the United States, Italy and Spain. T cells, B-cell-depleted T cells, or PBMCs provided the cDNA or gDNA that served as material.

As handled by the study authors: The authors estimated nucleated cell counts from reference gene primer amplification. Produced via immunoSEQ multiplex PCR; TCRdb's table is partial and in-frame only. Clone size and the V and J calls come from that table; the DNA yielded D and trimming. The sample shows about 240,000 clones, 85% to 90% of them seen only once. Germline lookup yields CDR1 SGHAT and CDR2 FQNNGV. The CDR3 contains 15 residues. V lost 4 bases, J lost 6 bases, and 13 bases lay in between. The sample taken for sequencing was peripheral blood. This clonotype was sampled from a woman in her 70s with active or convalescent COVID-19. The V gene is TRBV11-2, the J gene TRBJ1-6; D may be TRBD1 (6 bases). The CDR3 DNA sequence: TGTGCCAGCAGCTCCGGGGGGCAGACTAATTCACCCCTCCACTTT. This translates into CASSSGGQTNSPLHF.